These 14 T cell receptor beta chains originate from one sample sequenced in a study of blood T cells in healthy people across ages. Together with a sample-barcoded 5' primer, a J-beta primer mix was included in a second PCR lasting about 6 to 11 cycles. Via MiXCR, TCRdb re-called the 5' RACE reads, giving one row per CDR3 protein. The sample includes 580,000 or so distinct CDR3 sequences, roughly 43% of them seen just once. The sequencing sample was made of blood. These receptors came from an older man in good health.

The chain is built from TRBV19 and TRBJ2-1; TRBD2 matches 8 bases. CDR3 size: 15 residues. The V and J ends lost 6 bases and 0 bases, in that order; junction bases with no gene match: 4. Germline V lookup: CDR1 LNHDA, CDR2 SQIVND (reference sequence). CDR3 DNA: TGTGCCAGTAGGGCGCGGGGGGACTCCTACAATGAGCAGTTCTTC. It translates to CASRARGDSYNEQFF.

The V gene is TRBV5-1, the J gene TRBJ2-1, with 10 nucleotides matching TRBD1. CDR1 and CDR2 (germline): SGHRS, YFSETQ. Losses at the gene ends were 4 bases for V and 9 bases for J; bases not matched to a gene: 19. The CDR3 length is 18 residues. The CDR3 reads CASSRTHGTGVLSGEQFF. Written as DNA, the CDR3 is TGCGCCAGCAGCCGTACCCACGGGACAGGGGTTTTGTCCGGTGAGCAGTTCTTC.

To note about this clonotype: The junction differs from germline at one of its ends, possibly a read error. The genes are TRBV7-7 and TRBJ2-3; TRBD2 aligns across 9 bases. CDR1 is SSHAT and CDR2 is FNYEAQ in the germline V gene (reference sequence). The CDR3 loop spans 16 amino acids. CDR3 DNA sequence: TGTGCTAGCAGCTTGGCTAGCGGGGATAGCACAGATACGCAGTATTTT. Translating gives CASSLASGDSTDTQYF. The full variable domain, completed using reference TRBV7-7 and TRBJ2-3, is GAGVSQSPRYKVTKRGQDVTLRCDPISSHATLYWYQQALGQGPEFLTYFNYEAQPDKSGLPSDRFSAERPEGSISTLTIQRTEQRDSAMYRCASSLASGDSTDTQYFGPGTRLTVL.

CDR3 in amino acids: CSAGTSGTHRGTQYF. The DNA of the CDR3 is TGCAGTGCTGGGACTAGCGGGACTCATCGAGGGACCCAGTACTTC. The J gene is TRBJ2-5, the V gene TRBV20-1; 13 nucleotides agree with TRBD2. This CDR3 spans 15 amino acids. CDR1 and CDR2 (germline): DFQATT, SNEGSKA (reference sequence). Trimming cost V 5 bases and J 7 bases; bases outside gene matches: 10.

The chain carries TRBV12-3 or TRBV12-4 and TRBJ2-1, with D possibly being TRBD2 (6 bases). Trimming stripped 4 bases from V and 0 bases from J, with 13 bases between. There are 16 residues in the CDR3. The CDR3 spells CASSSPFGSSYNEQFF. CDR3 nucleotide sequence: TGTGCCAGCAGTTCCCCTTTCGGGAGCTCCTACAATGAGCAGTTCTTC.

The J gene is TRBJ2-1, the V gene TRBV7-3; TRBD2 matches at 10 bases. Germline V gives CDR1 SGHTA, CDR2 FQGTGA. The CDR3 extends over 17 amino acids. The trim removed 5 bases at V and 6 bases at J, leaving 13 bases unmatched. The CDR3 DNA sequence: TGTGCCAGCAGCCCGGTAGGACTAGCGGAGGGGAGCAATGAGCAGTTCTTC. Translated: CASSPVGLAEGSNEQFF.

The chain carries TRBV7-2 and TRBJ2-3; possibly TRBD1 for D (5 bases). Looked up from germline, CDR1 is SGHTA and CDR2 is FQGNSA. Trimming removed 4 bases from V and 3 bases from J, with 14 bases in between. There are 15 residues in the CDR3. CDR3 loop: CASSSSPTDTDTQYF. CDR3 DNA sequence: TGTGCCAGCAGCTCTTCTCCGACAGATACAGATACGCAGTATTTT. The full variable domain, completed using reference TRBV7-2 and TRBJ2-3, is GAGVSQSPSNKVTEKGKDVELRCDPISGHTALYWYRQSLGQGLEFLIYFQGNSAPDKSGLPSDRFSAERTGGSVSTLTIQRTQQEDSAVYLCASSSSPTDTDTQYFGPGTRLTVL.

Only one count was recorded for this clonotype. CDR3 nucleotide sequence: TGTGCCAGCAGCCAACTGCCGGGACAGGGCTCCTACGAGCAGTACTTC. Its translation: CASSQLPGQGSYEQYF. The chain combines TRBV7-2 with TRBJ2-7; 9 positions match TRBD1. Germline CDR1 SGHTA, CDR2 FQGNSA. V trimming: 5 bases; J trimming: 0 bases; junction bases outside the gene matches: 8. The CDR3 length is 16 residues.

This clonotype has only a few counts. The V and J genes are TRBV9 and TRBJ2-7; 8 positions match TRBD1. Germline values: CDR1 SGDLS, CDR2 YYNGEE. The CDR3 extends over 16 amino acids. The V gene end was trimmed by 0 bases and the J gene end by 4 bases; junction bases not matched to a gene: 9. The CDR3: CASSVGNPGGGYEQYF. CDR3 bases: TGTGCCAGCAGCGTAGGGAACCCAGGGGGCGGTTACGAGCAGTACTTC. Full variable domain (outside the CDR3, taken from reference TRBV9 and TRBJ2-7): DSGVTQTPKHLITATGQRVTLRCSPRSGDLSVYWYQQSLDQGLQFLIQYYNGEERAKGNILERFSAQQFPDLHSELNLSSLELGDSALYFCASSVGNPGGGYEQYFGPGTRLTVT.

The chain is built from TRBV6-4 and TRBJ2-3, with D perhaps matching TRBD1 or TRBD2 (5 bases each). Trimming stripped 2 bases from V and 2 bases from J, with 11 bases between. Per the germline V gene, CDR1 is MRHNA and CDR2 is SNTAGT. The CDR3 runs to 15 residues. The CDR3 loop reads CASSDGGSPTDTQYF. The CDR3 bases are TGTGCCAGCAGTGACGGGGGTAGCCCCACAGATACGCAGTATTTT.

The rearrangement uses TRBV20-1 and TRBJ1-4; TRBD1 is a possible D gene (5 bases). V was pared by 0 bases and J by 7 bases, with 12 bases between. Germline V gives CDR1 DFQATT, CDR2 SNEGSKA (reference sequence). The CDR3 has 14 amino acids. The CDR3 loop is CSARDRGIGEKLFF. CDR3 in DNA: TGCAGTGCTAGAGACCGGGGGATTGGTGAAAAACTGTTTTTT.

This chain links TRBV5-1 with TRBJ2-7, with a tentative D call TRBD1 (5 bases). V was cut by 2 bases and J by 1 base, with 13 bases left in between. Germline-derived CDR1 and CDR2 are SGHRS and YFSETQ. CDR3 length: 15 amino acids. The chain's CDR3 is CASSLPASGSYEQYF. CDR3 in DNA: TGCGCCAGCAGCTTACCGGCGTCAGGGTCCTACGAGCAGTACTTC.

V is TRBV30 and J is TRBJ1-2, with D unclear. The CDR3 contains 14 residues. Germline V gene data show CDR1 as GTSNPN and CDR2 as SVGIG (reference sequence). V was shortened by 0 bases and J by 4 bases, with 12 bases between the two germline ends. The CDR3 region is CAWSVLRRSYGYTF. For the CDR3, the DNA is TGTGCCTGGAGTGTACTCCGAAGGTCCTATGGCTACACCTTC.

CDR3 coding DNA: TGCAGTGCTGTCACAGGCGGATCACTTTACGAGCAGTACTTC. Protein sequence: CSAVTGGSLYEQYF. The chain links TRBV20-1 to TRBJ2-7; possible D gene TRBD1, 5 bases. Looked up from germline, CDR1 is DFQATT and CDR2 is SNEGSKA (reference sequence). This CDR3 has 14 amino acids. Trimming took off 5 bases at V and 4 bases at J, with 18 bases between the two ends.